This T cell receptor (beta chain) comes out of a study of T-cell memory formation after mild COVID-19. This CDR3 is built from 14 residues. In germline, CDR1 is LNHDA, CDR2 SQIVND (reference sequence). V dropped 6 bases and J dropped 3; count of bases not matched to a gene: 6. This clonotype was picked up one time. TCRdb re-called the 5' RACE reads with MiXCR, one entry per CDR3 protein. The sample contains fewer than 250,000 distinct CDR3 sequences, around 26% of which appear only once. This receptor was taken from an adult woman who had mild COVID-19 (a few samples of this study predate the infection). Cell type and time point are not known. J is TRBJ2-5 and V is TRBV19, with 8 bases identical to TRBD2. The material sequenced was PBMCs or a T cell subset sorted from them (not recorded which). As DNA, the CDR3 is TGTGCCAGTAGGGGGACTAGGGGAGAAGAGACCCAGTACTTC. Translation gives CASRGTRGEETQYF.